These 30 T cell receptor beta chains were sequenced from one sample in a study of T cells in Graves' hyperthyroidism and ophthalmopathy. TCR beta CDR3 regions were amplified from RNA transcripts. The HTBI primer set served for first-round RT-PCR of the TCR CDR3. TCRdb ran MiXCR on the multiplex PCR reads and lists one entry per CDR3 protein. The table has a few hundred thousand distinct CDR3 sequences, about 14% seen once. The sequenced material came from blood. The receptors were sampled from a young man with Graves' hyperthyroidism that later progressed to Graves' ophthalmopathy.

The sample holds a few counts of this clonotype. The chain employs TRBV14 and TRBJ2-4, with TRBD2 as a possible D gene (7 bases). This CDR3 has 18 amino acids. Germline loops: CDR1 SGHDN, CDR2 FVKESK. V lost 1 base and J 1 base, leaving 17 bases between the germline ends. CDR3 bases: TGTGCCAGCAGCCAAGTCCCGGGGGGCCTTGGGGCCAAAAACATTCAGTACTTC. It is translated as CASSQVPGGLGAKNIQYF.

This clonotype has just a few counts. The CDR3 loop reads CASSLLGSTSGQETQYF. CDR3 in DNA: TGTGCCAGCAGCCTCTTAGGTAGCACTAGCGGGCAAGAGACCCAGTACTTC. V and J are TRBV11-3 and TRBJ2-5; 9 nucleotides agree with TRBD2. Trimming at V came to 5 bases and at J to 2 bases, leaving 12 bases not matched to a gene. The length of the CDR3 is 17 residues. Germline values: CDR1 SGHNT, CDR2 YENEEA.

V usage is TRBV7-9 and J usage is TRBJ1-1; unclear D gene. Germline loops: CDR1 SEHNR, CDR2 FQNEAQ (reference sequence). The CDR3 is made up of 13 amino acids. Trimming pared 6 bases from V and 1 base from J, leaving 9 bases between. DNA for the CDR3: TGTGCCAGCAGGCGAGCAGCGAACACTGAAGCTTTCTTT. As protein: CASRRAANTEAFF.

The chain has TRBV4-2 and TRBJ2-1; 11 nucleotides agree with TRBD1. This CDR3 has 14 residues. Germline CDR1 LGHNA, CDR2 YNFKEQ. V shed 3 bases, J shed 9 bases, and the junction held 4 bases outside the gene matches. CDR3 protein: CASSHPGQGGEQFF. DNA of the CDR3: TGTGCCAGCAGCCACCCGGGACAGGGGGGTGAGCAGTTCTTC.

The table lists this clonotype with many counts. The rearrangement uses TRBV6-1 and TRBJ1-2; 9 bases agree with TRBD1. The CDR3 covers 15 residues. Germline-derived CDR1 and CDR2 are MNHNS and SASEGT. Trimming removed 0 bases from V and 6 bases from J; junction bases left unmatched: 5. CDR3 protein: CASSEAQQGANGYTF. CDR3 in DNA: TGTGCCAGCAGTGAAGCGCAACAGGGGGCAAATGGCTACACCTTC.

This clonotype was seen repeatedly, ten times or more. This chain uses TRBV10-3 with TRBJ1-1, with D uncertain. The CDR3 is made up of 13 amino acids. V shed 4 bases and J shed 2 bases, with 8 bases lying between them. Germline V gene data show CDR1 as ENHRY and CDR2 as SYGVKD. This CDR3 is CAISAGRNTEAFF. The CDR3 bases are TGTGCCATCAGTGCCGGCAGAAACACTGAAGCTTTCTTT.

At least ten counts were recorded for this clonotype. This chain joins TRBV24-1 and TRBJ2-1, with a weak D call TRBD1 (6 bases). Germline loops: CDR1 KGHDR, CDR2 SFDVKD. V lost 0 bases, J lost 2 bases, and 10 bases lay in between. CDR3 size: 16 residues. CDR3 DNA: TGTGCCACCAGTGATTTGTCCGGGGACACCTACAATGAGCAGTTCTTC. Residues: CATSDLSGDTYNEQFF.

This clonotype has at least ten counts. The V gene is TRBV28, the J gene TRBJ2-3; 10 nucleotides agree with TRBD2. Looked up from germline, CDR1 is MDHEN and CDR2 is SYDVKM. The CDR3 extends over 17 amino acids. With V trimmed by 6 bases and J by 1 base, 10 bases remained unmatched. The CDR3, as DNA: TGTGCCAGCAGAGCCCCCCCCGGGACTAGCGGCACAGATACGCAGTATTTT. Translating gives CASRAPPGTSGTDTQYF.

This chain connects TRBV7-6 to TRBJ1-2; no definite D call. Germline CDR1 and CDR2: SGHVS and FNYEAQ. V was cut by 1 base and J by 8 bases, with 8 bases left in between. The CDR3 runs to 12 residues. Written as DNA, the CDR3 is TGTGCCAGCAGCTTAGTCCCCGGCGGCTACACCTTC. Encoded protein: CASSLVPGGYTF.

This chain uses TRBV6-2 or TRBV6-3 with TRBJ2-1, with TRBD2 identical over 9 bases. Germline V lookup: CDR1 MNHEY, CDR2 SVGEGT. This CDR3 region has 17 residues. J was trimmed by 5 bases and V by 0 bases; bases with no gene match: 8. The CDR3 nucleotides read TGTGCCAGCAGTTACTCTGGGCGGGGGGGACAGCACAATGAGCAGTTCTTC. Amino acids: CASSYSGRGGQHNEQFF.

This clonotype has a count of ten or more. The chain joins TRBV7-3 to TRBJ2-1; 8 nucleotides match TRBD2. Germline V CDR1 and CDR2: SGHTA, FQGTGA. The CDR3 length is 13 residues. Trimming at V came to 6 bases and at J to 9 bases, leaving 7 bases not matched to a gene. CDR3 nucleotide sequence: TGTGCCAGCAGGGCACGGGGGGGAGGTGAGCAGTTCTTC. Its translation is CASRARGGGEQFF.

This clonotype was counted ten times or more. This sequence joins TRBV7-8 and TRBJ2-1; 11 bases are shared with TRBD2. The J segment lost 6 bases and the V segment lost 4 bases, leaving 8 bases of the junction unmatched. Germline loops: CDR1 SGHVS, CDR2 FQNEAQ. This CDR3 has 16 amino acids. CDR3 DNA: TGTGCCAGCAGCTCTCCACTAGCGGGGGTCATCAATGAGCAGTTCTTC. Translating gives CASSSPLAGVINEQFF.

This clonotype was picked up many times. The chain carries TRBV11-2 and TRBJ2-7; D may be TRBD2 (5 bases). This CDR3 has 14 residues. Per germline, CDR1 SGHAT and CDR2 FQNNGV. Trimming pared 5 bases from V and 2 bases from J, leaving 13 bases between. This chain's CDR3 is CASSLSDGAYEQYF. The CDR3 DNA is TGTGCCAGCAGCCTTTCGGACGGGGCCTACGAGCAGTACTTC.

This clonotype was detected many times. The chain uses TRBV28 and TRBJ1-2, with D possibly TRBD1 on 5 matching bases. CDR1 MDHEN and CDR2 SYDVKM come from the germline V gene. CDR3 length: 15 amino acids. Trimming cost V 7 bases and J 0 bases, with 15 bases left between them. The CDR3 DNA reads TGTGCCAGCACGCCAGTATGGGGGTCTAACTATGGCTACACCTTC. Its protein product is CASTPVWGSNYGYTF.

This chain connects TRBV9 to TRBJ1-6; 10 bases are a match to TRBD1. V lost 3 bases, J lost 8 bases, and 2 bases stayed unmatched. The CDR3 spans 14 residues. Germline assignment: CDR1 SGDLS and CDR2 YYNGEE. The CDR3 nucleotides read TGTGCCAGCAGCGGGACAGGGGGTGATTCACCCCTCCACTTT. It codes for CASSGTGGDSPLHF.

In this sample, this clonotype turned up a few times. This chain uses TRBV30 with TRBJ2-7, with D possibly called TRBD1 or TRBD2 (6 bases each). Germline V CDR1 and CDR2: GTSNPN, SVGIG (reference sequence). CDR3 length: 14 amino acids. The V end was cut by 1 base, the J end by 4 bases, with 14 bases between. For the CDR3, the DNA is TGTGCCTGGAGTGGGGGGGCAGGGTCTTACGAGCAGTACTTC. This codes for CAWSGGAGSYEQYF. Full variable domain (remainder filled in from reference TRBV30 and TRBJ2-7): SQTIHQWPATLVQPVGSPLSLECTVEGTSNPNLYWYRQAAGRGLQLLFYSVGIGQISSEVPQNLSASRPQDRQFILSSKKLLLSDSGFYLCAWSGGAGSYEQYFGPGTRLTVT.

This chain joins TRBV5-1 and TRBJ2-2; the D gene could be TRBD1 or TRBD2 (6 bases each). The CDR3 is made up of 16 amino acids. The V and J ends lost 0 bases and 4 bases respectively, with 13 bases between them. Per germline, CDR1 SGHRS and CDR2 YFSETQ. As DNA, the CDR3 is TGCGCCAGCAGCTTGGGAGTTGGAGGGGGCACCGGGGAGCTGTTTTTT. As protein: CASSLGVGGGTGELFF.

This clonotype was picked up a small number of times. The CDR3 spells CASSTGPRPNYEQYF. In DNA, the CDR3 is TGTGCCAGCAGCACCGGGCCCCGGCCCAACTACGAGCAGTACTTC. This chain links TRBV28 with TRBJ2-7; D is undetermined. Trimming pared 6 bases from V and 3 bases from J, leaving 18 bases between. Germline V gene lookup returns CDR1 MDHEN and CDR2 SYDVKM. There are 15 residues in the CDR3. The variable domain in full, completed from reference TRBV28 and TRBJ2-7, reads DVKVTQSSRYLVKRTGEKVFLECVQDMDHENMFWYRQDPGLGLRLIYFSYDVKMKEKGDIPEGYSVSREKKERFSLILESASTNQTSMYLCASSTGPRPNYEQYFGPGTRLTVT.

This clonotype has a count of ten or more. The chain couples TRBV5-1 to TRBJ2-1; D ambiguous. The germline gives CDR1 SGHRS, CDR2 YFSETQ. CDR3 length: 13 amino acids. Trimming took 1 base from V and 9 from J, leaving 11 bases between them. The CDR3 reads CASSLKGLGEQFF. In DNA form, the CDR3 reads TGCGCCAGCAGCTTGAAAGGGTTGGGTGAGCAGTTCTTC. Full variable domain (outside the CDR3, taken from reference TRBV5-1 and TRBJ2-1): KAGVTQTPRYLIKTRGQQVTLSCSPISGHRSVSWYQQTPGQGLQFLFEYFSETQRNKGNFPGRFSGRQFSNSRSEMNVSTLELGDSALYLCASSLKGLGEQFFGPGTRLTVL.

This clonotype showed up many times. This chain joins TRBV11-2 and TRBJ2-5; unclear D gene. Trimming cost V 2 bases and J 4 bases, with 11 bases left between them. This CDR3 contains 14 residues. The germline gives CDR1 SGHAT, CDR2 FQNNGV. The DNA for the CDR3 is TGTGCCAGCAGCTTACCTGTGGGAATAGAGACCCAGTACTTC. It codes for CASSLPVGIETQYF.

J is TRBJ1-5 and V is TRBV12-3 or TRBV12-4; a possible D gene is TRBD1 (5 bases). The CDR3 has 14 amino acids. Trimming took off 5 bases at V and 8 bases at J, with 16 bases between the two ends. CDR3 bases: TGTGCCAGCAGTCCCGGGACTCCCGAAGAGCCCCAGCATTTT. It is translated as CASSPGTPEEPQHF.

This rearrangement joins TRBV7-8 to TRBJ2-7; 8 nucleotides agree with TRBD1. V dropped 5 bases and J dropped 7; count of bases not matched to a gene: 10. Germline loops: CDR1 SGHVS, CDR2 FQNEAQ. The CDR3 is 14 amino acids. The CDR3: CASSHGQGPMEQYF. CDR3 coding DNA: TGTGCCAGCAGCCACGGACAGGGCCCGATGGAGCAGTACTTC.

This clonotype came up many times. The gene calls are TRBV30 and TRBJ1-3; 7 nucleotides align to TRBD1. The CDR3 is 14 amino acids. Germline V CDR1 and CDR2: GTSNPN, SVGIG (reference sequence). Germline trimming cut 2 bases from V and 3 bases from J; bases unmatched to any gene: 4. This CDR3 reads CAWSRQGNGNTIYF. DNA for the CDR3: TGTGCCTGGAGTCGACAGGGTAATGGAAACACCATATATTTT.

The V call is TRBV10-2, the J call TRBJ1-4; D remains ambiguous. From germline, CDR1 is WSHSY and CDR2 SAAADI. V lost 3 bases, J lost 8 bases, and 13 bases lay in between. The CDR3 consists of 14 residues. CDR3 coding DNA: TGCGCCAGCAGTGATTATTTGGGATGGGAAAAACTGTTTTTT. Translation: CASSDYLGWEKLFF.

In its sample, this clonotype was seen a few times. A much more abundant neighbour one base away suggests this may be a read error. The chain couples TRBV12-3 or TRBV12-4 to TRBJ2-3; 11 bases fit TRBD2. This CDR3 has 18 residues. V gave up 5 bases and J gave up 5 bases; unmatched junction bases: 15. The CDR3 here is CASSPPPISGGGVDTQYF. In nucleotides, the CDR3 is TGTGCCAGCAGTCCGCCGCCCATTAGCGGGGGGGGCGTAGATACGCAGTATTTT.

In this sample, this clonotype turned up many times. This rearrangement joins TRBV12-5 to TRBJ1-6; TRBD1 might be the D (5 bases). Trimming stripped 0 bases from V and 15 bases from J, with 12 bases between. The length of the CDR3 is 13 residues. The germline V gene has CDR1 LGHNT and CDR2 FRNRAP. CDR3 sequence reads: CASGLVEGLGLHF. In DNA form, the CDR3 reads TGTGCTAGTGGTTTGGTGGAGGGGTTGGGCCTCCACTTT.

The J gene is TRBJ2-1, the V gene TRBV6-1; D is possibly TRBD2 (5 bases). This CDR3 spans 16 amino acids. Trimming pared 6 bases from V and 11 bases from J, leaving 26 bases between. Per germline, CDR1 MNHNS and CDR2 SASEGT. Written as DNA, the CDR3 is TGTGCCAGCAGCTCCCCCACTAGTTTCAAGCCCGGGCAGCAGTTCTTC. Translated: CASSSPTSFKPGQQFF.

This clonotype appeared many times. The chain employs TRBV6-2 or TRBV6-3 and TRBJ2-2, with D perhaps TRBD1 (6 bases). The V gene's germline CDR1 is MNHEY and CDR2 SVGEGT. Trimming shortened V by 7 bases and J by 4 bases, and 10 bases separated the two germline ends. This CDR3 has 13 amino acids. The CDR3 region has the DNA TGTGCCAGCACCGTAGGGGGCACCGGGGAGCTGTTTTTT. Amino acids: CASTVGGTGELFF.

The chain couples TRBV6-1 to TRBJ1-1; unclear D gene. Deletions cut 5 bases from V and 3 bases from J, with 16 bases between. This CDR3 spans 15 amino acids. Germline assignment: CDR1 MNHNS and CDR2 SASEGT. The CDR3: CASSPYLSRDTEAFF. CDR3 coding DNA: TGTGCCAGCAGTCCCTATCTCTCGCGGGACACTGAAGCTTTCTTT.

This clonotype was seen at least ten times. This chain uses TRBV28 with TRBJ2-7; 8 nucleotides align to TRBD1. J lost 5 bases, V lost 7 bases, and 7 bases had no gene match. CDR3 length: 13 residues. Per the germline V gene, CDR1 is MDHEN and CDR2 is SYDVKM. CDR3 nucleotide sequence: TGTGCCAGCACCCTACCGACAGGGGACGAGCAGTACTTC. Translated, it gives CASTLPTGDEQYF. The whole variable domain, filled in from reference TRBV28 and TRBJ2-7, reads DVKVTQSSRYLVKRTGEKVFLECVQDMDHENMFWYRQDPGLGLRLIYFSYDVKMKEKGDIPEGYSVSREKKERFSLILESASTNQTSMYLCASTLPTGDEQYFGPGTRLTVT.